This T cell receptor beta chain comes out of a study of OX40 agonist ivuxolimab in advanced cancers. Comments on this clone: Its antigen is not identified.

CDR1 and CDR2 from the germline V gene are SGHRS and YFSETQ. The CDR3 totals 13 residues. Generated by immunoSEQ multiplex PCR, the TCRdb table keeps only in-frame clones and is missing some. The sample shows some 33,000 clones, about 81% of them seen only once. General study results and limits: Clonal expansion from baseline to week 6 occurred in both CD4+ and CD8+ T cells.

This receptor was taken from an adult with an advanced solid tumor such as melanoma, head and neck, liver or kidney cancer. The sequencing used CD4+ or CD8+ T cells sorted from blood, collected in a trial of the OX40 agonist ivuxolimab. The J gene is TRBJ2-5, the V gene TRBV5-1; possibly TRBD1 for D (6 bases). The end of the DNA fits TRBJ2-7 better, so the J call may be wrong. CDR3 amino acids: CASSKTGRNEQYF. In nucleotides, the CDR3 is TGCGCCAGCAGCAAAACAGGGAGAAACGAGCAGTACTTC.